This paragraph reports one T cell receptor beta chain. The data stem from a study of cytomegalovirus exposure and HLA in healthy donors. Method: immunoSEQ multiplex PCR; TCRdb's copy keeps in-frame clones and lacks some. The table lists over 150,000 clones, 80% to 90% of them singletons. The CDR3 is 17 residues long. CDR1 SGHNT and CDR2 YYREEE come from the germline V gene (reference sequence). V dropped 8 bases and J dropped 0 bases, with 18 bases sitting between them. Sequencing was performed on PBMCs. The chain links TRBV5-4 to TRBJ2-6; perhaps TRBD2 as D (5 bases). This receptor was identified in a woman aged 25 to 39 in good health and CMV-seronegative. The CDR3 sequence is CASTLGGRSSGANVLTF. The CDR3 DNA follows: TGTGCCAGTACCCTCGGAGGCAGGAGCTCTGGGGCCAACGTCCTGACTTTC.